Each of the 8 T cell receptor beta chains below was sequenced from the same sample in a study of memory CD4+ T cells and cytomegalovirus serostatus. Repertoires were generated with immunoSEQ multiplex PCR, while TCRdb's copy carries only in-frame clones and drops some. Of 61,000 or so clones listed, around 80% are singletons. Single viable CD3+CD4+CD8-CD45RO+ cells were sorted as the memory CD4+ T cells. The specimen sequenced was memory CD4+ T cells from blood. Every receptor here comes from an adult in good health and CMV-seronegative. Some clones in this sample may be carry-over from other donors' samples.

This CDR3 reads CARLNRGYGYTF. Written as DNA, the CDR3 is TGTGCCAGGTTGAACCGGGGCTATGGCTACACCTTC. The chain is built from TRBV30 and TRBJ1-2; D is ambiguous. The germline V gene encodes CDR1 GTSNPN and CDR2 SVGIG (reference sequence). CDR3 length: 12 residues. Trimming left V 8 bases short and J 4 bases short, with 14 bases between.

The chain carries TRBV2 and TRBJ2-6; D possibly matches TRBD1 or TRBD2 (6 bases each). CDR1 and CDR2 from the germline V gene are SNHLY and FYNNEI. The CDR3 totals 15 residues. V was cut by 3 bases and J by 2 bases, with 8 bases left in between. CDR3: CASSEEGAGANVLTF. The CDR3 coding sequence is TGTGCCAGCAGTGAGGAGGGGGCTGGGGCCAACGTCCTGACTTTC.

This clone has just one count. The CDR3 coding sequence is TGTGCCAGCAGTTCGACAGGAAGGGTGTATTTT. Its protein product is CASSSTGRVYF. The chain joins TRBV6-5 to TRBJ2-3; D is possibly TRBD1 (6 bases). Germline V CDR1 and CDR2: MNHEY, SVGAGI. The CDR3 covers 11 residues. Trimming took 4 bases from V and 14 from J, leaving 13 bases between them.

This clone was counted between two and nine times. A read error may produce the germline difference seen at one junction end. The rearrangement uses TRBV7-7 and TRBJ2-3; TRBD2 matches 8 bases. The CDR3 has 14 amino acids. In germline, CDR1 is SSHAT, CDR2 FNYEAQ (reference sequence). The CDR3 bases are TGTGCTAGCAGCCCTAGCGGGAGCACAGATACGCAGTATTTT. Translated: CASSPSGSTDTQYF.

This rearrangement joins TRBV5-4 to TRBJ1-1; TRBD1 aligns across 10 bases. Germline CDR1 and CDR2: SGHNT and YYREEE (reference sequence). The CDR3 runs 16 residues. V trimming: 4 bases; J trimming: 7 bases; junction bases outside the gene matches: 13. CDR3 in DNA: TGTGCCAGCAGCCGGGACGGGACAGGGGACATCGGTGAAGCTTTCTTT. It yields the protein CASSRDGTGDIGEAFF.

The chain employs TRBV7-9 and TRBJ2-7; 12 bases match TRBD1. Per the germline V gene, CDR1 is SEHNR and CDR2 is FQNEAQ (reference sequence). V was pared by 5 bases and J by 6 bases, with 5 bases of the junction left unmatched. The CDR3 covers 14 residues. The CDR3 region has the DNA TGTGCCAGCAGCCCAGGGACAGGGGGCTTCGAGCAGTACTTC. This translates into CASSPGTGGFEQYF.

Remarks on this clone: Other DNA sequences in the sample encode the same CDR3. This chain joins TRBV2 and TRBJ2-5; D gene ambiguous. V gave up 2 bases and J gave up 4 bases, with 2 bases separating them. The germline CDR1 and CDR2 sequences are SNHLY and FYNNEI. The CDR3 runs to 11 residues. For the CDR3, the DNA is TGTGCCAGCAGTGAATTAGAGACCCAGTACTTC. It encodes CASSELETQYF.

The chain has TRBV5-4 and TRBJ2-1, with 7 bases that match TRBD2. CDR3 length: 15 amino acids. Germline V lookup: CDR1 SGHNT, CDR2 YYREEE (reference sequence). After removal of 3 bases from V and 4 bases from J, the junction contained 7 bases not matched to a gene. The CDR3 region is CASSWGGESYNEQFF. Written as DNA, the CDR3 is TGTGCCAGCAGCTGGGGGGGGGAGAGTTACAATGAGCAGTTCTTC.